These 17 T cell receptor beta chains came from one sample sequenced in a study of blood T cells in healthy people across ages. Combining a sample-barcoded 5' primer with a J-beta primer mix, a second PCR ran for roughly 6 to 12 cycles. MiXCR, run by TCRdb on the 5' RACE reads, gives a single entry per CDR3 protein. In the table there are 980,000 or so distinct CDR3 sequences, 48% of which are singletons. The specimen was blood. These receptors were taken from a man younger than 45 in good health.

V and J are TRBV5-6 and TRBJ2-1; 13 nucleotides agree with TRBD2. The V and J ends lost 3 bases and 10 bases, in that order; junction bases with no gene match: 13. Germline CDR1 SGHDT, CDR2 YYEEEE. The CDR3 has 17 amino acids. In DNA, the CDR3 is TGTGCCAGCAGCTCTACTAGCGGGGGGGTCCCGGGAGGAGAGCAGTTCTTC. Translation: CASSSTSGGVPGGEQFF.

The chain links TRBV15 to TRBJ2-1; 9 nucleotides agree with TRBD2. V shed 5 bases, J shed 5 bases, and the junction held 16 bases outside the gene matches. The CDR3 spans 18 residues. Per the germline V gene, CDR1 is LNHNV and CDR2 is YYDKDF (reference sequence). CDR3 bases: TGTGCCACCAGCGGCGGCAGGATAGCGGGGGCGCCTGACAATGAGCAGTTCTTC. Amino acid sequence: CATSGGRIAGAPDNEQFF. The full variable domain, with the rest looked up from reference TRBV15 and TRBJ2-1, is DAMVIQNPRYQVTQFGKPVTLSCSQTLNHNVMYWYQQKSSQAPKLLFHYYDKDFNNEADTPDNFQSRRPNTSFCFLDIRSPGLGDTAMYLCATSGGRIAGAPDNEQFFGPGTRLTVL.

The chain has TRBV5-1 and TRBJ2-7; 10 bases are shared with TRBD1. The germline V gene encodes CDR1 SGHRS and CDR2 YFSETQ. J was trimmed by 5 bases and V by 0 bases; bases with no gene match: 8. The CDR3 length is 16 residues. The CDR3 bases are TGCGCCAGCAGCTTGGCCGGGGACAGGGGTGCCCACGAGCAGTACTTC. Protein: CASSLAGDRGAHEQYF.

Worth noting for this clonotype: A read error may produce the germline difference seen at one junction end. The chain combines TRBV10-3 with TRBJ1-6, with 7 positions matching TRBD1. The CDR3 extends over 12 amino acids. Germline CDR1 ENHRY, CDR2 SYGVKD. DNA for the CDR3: TGTGCCACCGGGACAGACAATTCACCCCCCCACTTT. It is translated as CATGTDNSPPHF.

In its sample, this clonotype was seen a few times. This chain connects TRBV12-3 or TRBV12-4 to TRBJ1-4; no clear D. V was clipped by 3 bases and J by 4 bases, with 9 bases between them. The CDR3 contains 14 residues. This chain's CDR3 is CASSLFTGNEKLFF. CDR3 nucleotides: TGTGCCAGCAGTTTGTTCACTGGTAATGAAAAACTGTTTTTT.

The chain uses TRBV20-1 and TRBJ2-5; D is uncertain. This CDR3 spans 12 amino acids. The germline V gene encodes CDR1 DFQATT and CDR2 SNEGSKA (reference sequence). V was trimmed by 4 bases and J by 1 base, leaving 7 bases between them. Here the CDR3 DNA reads TGCAGTGCTATCAGAATCCAAGAGACCCAGTACTTC. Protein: CSAIRIQETQYF.

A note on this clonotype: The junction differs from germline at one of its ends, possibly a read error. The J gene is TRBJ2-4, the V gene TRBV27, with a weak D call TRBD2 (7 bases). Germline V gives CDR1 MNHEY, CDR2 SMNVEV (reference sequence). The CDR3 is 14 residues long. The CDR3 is CDSSGGRGGNIQYF. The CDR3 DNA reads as TGTGACAGCAGTGGAGGAAGGGGGGGTAACATTCAGTACTTC.

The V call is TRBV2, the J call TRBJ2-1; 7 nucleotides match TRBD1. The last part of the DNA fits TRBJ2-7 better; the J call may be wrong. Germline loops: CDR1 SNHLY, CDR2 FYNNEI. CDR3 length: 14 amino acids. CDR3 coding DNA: TGTGCCAGCAGTCCACAGGGGATCAACTACGAGCAGTACTTC. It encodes CASSPQGINYEQYF.

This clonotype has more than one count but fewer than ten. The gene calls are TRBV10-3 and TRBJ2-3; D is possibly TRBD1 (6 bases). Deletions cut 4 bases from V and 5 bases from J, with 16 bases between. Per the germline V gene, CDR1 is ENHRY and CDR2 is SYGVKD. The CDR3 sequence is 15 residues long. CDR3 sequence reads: CAISGWDNGGDTQYF. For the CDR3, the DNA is TGTGCCATCAGTGGCTGGGACAATGGAGGAGATACGCAGTATTTT.

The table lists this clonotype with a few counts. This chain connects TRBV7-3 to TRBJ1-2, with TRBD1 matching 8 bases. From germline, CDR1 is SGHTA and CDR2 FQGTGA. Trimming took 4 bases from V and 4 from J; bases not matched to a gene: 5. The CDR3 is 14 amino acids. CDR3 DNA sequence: TGTGCCAGCAGCTCTGGGGACAGGATCTATGGCTACACCTTC. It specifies CASSSGDRIYGYTF.

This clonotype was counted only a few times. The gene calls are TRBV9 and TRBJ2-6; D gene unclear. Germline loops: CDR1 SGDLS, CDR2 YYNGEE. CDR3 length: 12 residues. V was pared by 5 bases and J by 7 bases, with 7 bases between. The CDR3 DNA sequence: TGTGCCAGCAGTCTTAGTGCCAACGTCCTGACTTTC. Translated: CASSLSANVLTF.

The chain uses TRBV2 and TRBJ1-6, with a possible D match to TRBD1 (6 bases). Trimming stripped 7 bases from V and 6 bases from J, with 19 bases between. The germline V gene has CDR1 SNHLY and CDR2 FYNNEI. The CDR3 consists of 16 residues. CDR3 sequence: CASIPTGTLSNSPLHF. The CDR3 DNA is TGTGCCAGCATTCCGACCGGGACACTTAGTAATTCACCCCTCCACTTT. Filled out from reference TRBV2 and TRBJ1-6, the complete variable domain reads EPEVTQTPSHQVTQMGQEVILRCVPISNHLYFYWYRQILGQKVEFLVSFYNNEISEKSEIFDDQFSVERPDGSNFTLKIRSTKLEDSAMYFCASIPTGTLSNSPLHFGNGTRLTVT.

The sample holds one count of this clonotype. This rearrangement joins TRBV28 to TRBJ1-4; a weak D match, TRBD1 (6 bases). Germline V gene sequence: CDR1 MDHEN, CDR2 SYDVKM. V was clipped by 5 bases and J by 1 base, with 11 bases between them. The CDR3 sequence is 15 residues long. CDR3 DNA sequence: TGTGCCAGCAGTCTTCCCAGGGGAACTAATGAAAAACTGTTTTTT. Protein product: CASSLPRGTNEKLFF.

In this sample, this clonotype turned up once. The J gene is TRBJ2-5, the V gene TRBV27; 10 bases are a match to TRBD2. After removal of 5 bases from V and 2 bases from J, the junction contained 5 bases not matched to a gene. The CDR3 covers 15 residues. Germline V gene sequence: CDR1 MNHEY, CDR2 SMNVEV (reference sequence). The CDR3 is CASSTSGVGQETQYF. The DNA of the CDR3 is TGTGCCAGCAGTACTAGCGGGGTTGGGCAAGAGACCCAGTACTTC.

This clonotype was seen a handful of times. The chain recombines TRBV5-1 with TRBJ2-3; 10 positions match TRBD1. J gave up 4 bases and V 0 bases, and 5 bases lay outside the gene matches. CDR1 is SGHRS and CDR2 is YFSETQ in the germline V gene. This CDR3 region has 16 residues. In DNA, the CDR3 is TGCGCCAGCAGCTTGGGGGACAGGGGCAGCGCAGATACGCAGTATTTT. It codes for CASSLGDRGSADTQYF.

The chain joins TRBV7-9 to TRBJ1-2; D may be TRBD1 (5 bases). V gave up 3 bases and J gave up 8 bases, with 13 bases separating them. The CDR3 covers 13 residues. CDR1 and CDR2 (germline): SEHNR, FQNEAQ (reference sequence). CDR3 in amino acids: CASSFEGPWGYTF. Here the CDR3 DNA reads TGTGCCAGCAGCTTCGAGGGGCCCTGGGGCTACACCTTC.

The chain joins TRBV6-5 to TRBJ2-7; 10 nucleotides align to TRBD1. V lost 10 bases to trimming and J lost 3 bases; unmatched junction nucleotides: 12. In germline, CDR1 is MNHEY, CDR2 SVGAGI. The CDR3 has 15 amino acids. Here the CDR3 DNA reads TGTGCCAACCCTCGGACAGGGGGGAACCACTACGAGCAGTACTTC. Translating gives CANPRTGGNHYEQYF.